This T cell receptor beta chain was sequenced during a study of T-cell memory formation after mild COVID-19. TCRdb reprocessed the 5' RACE reads with MiXCR, giving one entry per CDR3 protein. Among some 200,000 distinct CDR3 sequences, over 9% were seen once, and the ten largest hold roughly 3.5%. There are many counts of this clonotype. V lost 1 base, J lost 6 bases, and 4 bases lay in between. Germline lookup yields CDR1 SGHVS and CDR2 FNYEAQ. CDR3 length: 12 amino acids. The sequence was obtained from a man between 18 and 29 years old who had mild COVID-19 (a few samples of this study predate the infection). Cell type and time point are not known. The chain couples TRBV7-6 to TRBJ1-5; D uncertain. Material: PBMCs or a T cell subset sorted from them (not recorded which). CDR3 nucleotide sequence: TGTGCCAGCAGCTTAGTAGGTCAGCCCCAGCATTTT. It translates to CASSLVGQPQHF.